The rows below give T cell receptor beta chains drawn from one sample of a study of OX40 agonist ivuxolimab in advanced cancers. Sequenced by immunoSEQ multiplex PCR; TCRdb stores in-frame clones only, minus some. This sample carries roughly 20,000 clones, about 79% of them seen once, and the ten largest clones take about 33%. Source: CD4+ or CD8+ T cells sorted from blood, taken in a trial of the OX40 agonist ivuxolimab. The receptors were sampled from an adult with an advanced solid tumor such as melanoma, head and neck, liver or kidney cancer. The CDR3 runs from the conserved cysteine through the conserved F or W. Each record gives: V gene, clone size, J gene, D gene, CDR3 protein, CDR3 DNA. The D gene is left open where the match is weak. Clone size is not always given. Where it is, it says once, few, many or a class for expanded clones.

V: TRBV7-6
size: .
J: TRBJ2-7
D: TRBD1
CDR3: CASSLGGQASYEQYF
DNA: TGTGCCAGCAGCTTAGGGGGACAGGCCTCCTACGAGCAGTACTTC

V: TRBV27
size: .
J: TRBJ1-1
D: .
CDR3: CASSDSGVGTEAFF
DNA: TGTGCCAGCAGTGACTCGGGGGTGGGCACTGAAGCTTTCTTT

V: TRBV6-5
size: .
J: TRBJ1-1
D: TRBD1
CDR3: CASSWDRGTEAFF
DNA: TGTGCCAGCAGTTGGGACAGGGGCACTGAAGCTTTCTTT

V: TRBV4-2
size: .
J: TRBJ2-7
D: .
CDR3: CASSQGAYEQYF
DNA: TGTGCCAGCAGCCAAGGAGCCTACGAGCAGTACTTC

V: TRBV7-9
size: once
J: TRBJ2-3
D: TRBD1
CDR3: CASSSKGQGPNTQYF
DNA: TGTGCCAGCAGCTCCAAGGGACAGGGGCCTAATACGCAGTATTTT

V: TRBV10-3
size: .
J: TRBJ1-5
D: TRBD1
CDR3: CAITLTGTDNQPQHF
DNA: TGTGCCATCACCCTGACCGGGACAGACAATCAACCCCAGCATTTT

V: TRBV28
size: .
J: TRBJ2-3
D: TRBD1
CDR3: CASNIQGKATDTQYF
DNA: TGTGCCAGCAATATACAGGGGAAGGCCACAGATACGCAGTATTTT

V: TRBV5-6
size: many
J: TRBJ2-1
D: .
CDR3: CASSLYYNEQFF
DNA: TGTGCCAGCAGCTTGTACTACAATGAGCAGTTCTTC

V: TRBV11-2
size: .
J: TRBJ1-1
D: TRBD1
CDR3: CASSPGQGAAEAFF
DNA: TGTGCCAGCAGCCCGGGACAGGGGGCTGCTGAAGCTTTCTTT

V: TRBV6-1
size: .
J: TRBJ1-5
D: TRBD1
CDR3: CASRRDRGNQPQHF
DNA: TGTGCCAGCAGACGGGACAGGGGAAATCAGCCCCAGCATTTT

V: TRBV7-3
size: once
J: TRBJ2-5
D: .
CDR3: CASSPRIHETQYF
DNA: TGTGCCAGCAGCCCCCGGATCCACGAGACCCAGTACTTC

V: TRBV15
size: .
J: TRBJ2-7
D: .
CDR3: CATTPRGGSYEQYF
DNA: TGTGCCACAACCCCACGCGGTGGCTCCTACGAGCAGTACTTC

V: TRBV5-4
size: .
J: TRBJ1-1
D: .
CDR3: CASSLGGEELNTEAFF
DNA: TGTGCCAGCAGCTTGGGAGGGGAGGAGTTGAACACTGAAGCTTTCTTT

V: TRBV13
size: few
J: TRBJ2-1
D: TRBD2
CDR3: CASSSRTSGRDHIPETYNEQFF
DNA: TGTGCCAGCAGCTCTAGGACTAGCGGGAGGGACCACATCCCCGAGACCTACAATGAGCAGTTCTTC

V: TRBV5-6
size: .
J: TRBJ1-1
D: TRBD1
CDR3: CASSPVVGGTGVTEAFF
DNA: TGTGCCAGCAGCCCGGTGGTAGGTGGGACAGGGGTGACTGAAGCTTTCTTT

V: TRBV27
size: few
J: TRBJ2-1
D: TRBD1
CDR3: CASSSRQGREFF
DNA: TGTGCCAGCAGTTCCCGACAGGGCAGGGAGTTCTTC

V: TRBV7-9
size: .
J: TRBJ1-1
D: .
CDR3: CASSPPGSTEAFF
DNA: TGTGCCAGCAGCCCCCCCGGGAGTACTGAAGCTTTCTTT

V: TRBV5-1
size: .
J: TRBJ2-1
D: TRBD2
CDR3: CASSLGLAVYNEQFF
DNA: TGCGCCAGCAGTCTTGGACTAGCGGTCTACAATGAGCAGTTCTTC

V: TRBV29-1
size: .
J: TRBJ1-3
D: .
CDR3: CSVAESGNTIYF
DNA: TGCAGCGTTGCAGAGTCTGGAAACACCATATATTTT

V: TRBV2
size: .
J: TRBJ2-2
D: .
CDR3: CASSRTENTGELFF
DNA: TGTGCCAGCAGCCGGACCGAAAACACCGGGGAGCTGTTTTTT

V: TRBV19
size: once
J: TRBJ2-1
D: TRBD2
CDR3: CASSMNPSGGAGDEQFF
DNA: TGTGCCAGTAGTATGAACCCTAGCGGGGGGGCAGGCGATGAGCAGTTCTTC

V: TRBV7-9
size: .
J: TRBJ2-7
D: TRBD1
CDR3: CASSQRDSSYEQYF
DNA: TGTGCCAGCAGCCAACGGGACAGCTCCTACGAGCAGTACTTC

V: TRBV28
size: .
J: TRBJ1-6
D: .
CDR3: CASSLWQGNNNSPLHF
DNA: TGTGCCAGCAGTTTATGGCAGGGAAATAATAATTCACCCCTCCACTTT

V: TRBV30
size: .
J: TRBJ1-1
D: .
CDR3: CAWRFLGVNTEAFF
DNA: TGTGCCTGGAGGTTTCTGGGAGTGAACACTGAAGCTTTCTTT

V: TRBV5-1
size: few
J: TRBJ2-2
D: .
CDR3: CASSFKGAGELFF
DNA: TGCGCCAGCAGCTTCAAGGGGGCCGGGGAGCTGTTTTTT

V: TRBV5-4
size: few
J: TRBJ1-6
D: .
CDR3: CASSLDTGLNSPLHF
DNA: TGTGCCAGCAGCTTGGATACAGGGCTCAATTCACCCCTCCACTTT

V: TRBV6-4
size: .
J: TRBJ1-1
D: .
CDR3: CATRSNTEAFF
DNA: TGTGCCACACGGTCTAACACTGAAGCTTTCTTT

V: TRBV2
size: once
J: TRBJ2-7
D: TRBD2
CDR3: CASRAPVLSGSSYEQYF
DNA: TGTGCCAGCAGGGCCCCAGTCCTTAGCGGGAGCTCCTACGAGCAGTACTTC

V: TRBV7-8
size: .
J: TRBJ1-1
D: TRBD1
CDR3: CASSIGSRQGTTEAFF
DNA: TGTGCCAGCAGCATAGGGTCCAGACAGGGAACCACTGAAGCTTTCTTT

V: TRBV27
size: once
J: TRBJ1-1
D: .
CDR3: CASSPGLMNTEAFF
DNA: TGTGCCAGCAGCCCGGGACTCATGAACACTGAAGCTTTCTTT

V: TRBV13
size: once
J: TRBJ2-2
D: .
CDR3: CASSLVRGNTGELFF
DNA: TGTGCCAGCAGCTTAGTACGGGGGAACACCGGGGAGCTGTTTTTT

V: TRBV7-9
size: once
J: TRBJ2-1
D: .
CDR3: CAGSLGGRNEQFF
DNA: TGTGCCGGCAGCTTGGGAGGCCGCAATGAGCAGTTCTTC

V: TRBV21-1
size: .
J: TRBJ1-6
D: .
CDR3: CARPGGGSPLHF
DNA: TGTGCCCGCCCCGGCGGAGGTTCACCCCTCCACTTT

V: TRBV19
size: few
J: TRBJ2-1
D: TRBD2
CDR3: CASSIDISGLAGGPSGEQFF
DNA: TGTGCCAGTAGTATAGATATTTCGGGACTAGCGGGAGGGCCATCTGGGGAGCAGTTCTTC

V: TRBV4-3
size: .
J: TRBJ2-1
D: TRBD2
CDR3: CASSQEAPAGTSGGVSHNEQFF
DNA: TGCGCCAGCAGCCAAGAGGCCCCCGCCGGGACTAGCGGGGGGGTCTCCCACAATGAGCAGTTCTTC

V: TRBV7-9
size: .
J: TRBJ1-2
D: TRBD1
CDR3: CASSPRDSDLYTYYGYTF
DNA: TGTGCCAGCAGCCCCCGGGACAGTGACCTTTATACCTATTATGGCTACACCTTC

V: TRBV28
size: .
J: TRBJ2-4
D: .
CDR3: CASSSPAGGVGKNIQYF
DNA: TGTGCCAGCAGTTCCCCGGCCGGGGGAGTGGGCAAAAACATTCAGTACTTC

V: TRBV6-5
size: .
J: TRBJ2-4
D: .
CDR3: CASRDGAKNIQYF
DNA: TGTGCCAGCAGGGACGGAGCCAAAAACATTCAGTACTTC

V: TRBV2
size: .
J: TRBJ1-4
D: TRBD1
CDR3: CASSETGNEKLFF
DNA: TGTGCCAGCAGTGAGACAGGGAATGAAAAACTGTTTTTT

V: TRBV27
size: .
J: TRBJ2-2
D: TRBD2
CDR3: CASSLLSGLAGGPAGELFF
DNA: TGTGCCAGCAGTTTATTGTCGGGACTAGCGGGAGGGCCGGCCGGGGAGCTGTTTTTT

V: TRBV4-1
size: .
J: TRBJ2-2
D: .
CDR3: CASSPVTNTGELFF
DNA: TGCGCCAGCAGTCCAGTGACCAACACCGGGGAGCTGTTTTTT

V: TRBV11-1
size: few
J: TRBJ2-1
D: .
CDR3: CASSLDGSSYNEQFF
DNA: TGTGCCAGCAGCCTCGACGGGAGCTCCTACAATGAGCAGTTCTTC

V: TRBV27
size: few
J: TRBJ2-7
D: TRBD1
CDR3: CASSLSPTGVRYEQYF
DNA: TGTGCCAGCAGTTTATCCCCGACAGGGGTTAGGTACGAGCAGTACTTC